Each of the 10 T cell receptor beta chains below was sequenced from the same sample in a study of cytomegalovirus exposure and HLA in healthy donors. With 60 Vbeta and 13 Jbeta primers, the PCR was carried out. Using immunoSEQ multiplex PCR, the repertoire was profiled, and TCRdb retains in-frame clones only, with some absent. Of 95,000 to 150,000 clones in the sample, about 80% were seen once. Sequences were obtained from PBMCs. These receptors originate from a woman aged 45-60 years in good health and CMV-seropositive.

J is TRBJ1-5 and V is TRBV6-1, with 9 bases fitting TRBD1. Trimming removed 6 bases from V and 6 bases from J; junction bases left unmatched: 9. This CDR3 contains 15 residues. The germline V gene has CDR1 MNHNS and CDR2 SASEGT. The CDR3 DNA is TGTGCCAGCAGGGATAGGGACAGGGTAGGTCAGCCCCAGCATTTT. Translation: CASRDRDRVGQPQHF.

This clone has more than one count but fewer than ten. The chain combines TRBV21-1 with TRBJ2-7; TRBD1 was called by the table and not checked on the DNA. TRBV21-1 corresponds to a pseudogene. CDR3 length: 18 residues. CDR3 region: CASSKDNGGQGLDYEQYF. The CDR3 region has the DNA TGTGCCAGCAGCAAAGATAACGGTGGACAGGGATTAGACTACGAGCAGTACTTC.

The chain has TRBV29-1 and TRBJ2-5, with TRBD1 as a possible D gene (6 bases). V lost 5 bases to trimming and J lost 3 bases, with 13 bases between them. CDR1 and CDR2 from the germline V gene are SQVTM and ANQGSEA. CDR3 length equals 13 residues. Here the CDR3 DNA reads TGCAGCGTTCGTAACAGGGTGGAAGAGACCCAGTACTTC. Protein: CSVRNRVEETQYF.

The chain recombines TRBV7-9 with TRBJ2-3; tentatively, D is TRBD2 (6 bases). Germline-derived CDR1 and CDR2 are SEHNR and FQNEAQ (reference sequence). The CDR3 covers 15 residues. Trimming shortened V by 5 bases and J by 4 bases, and 16 bases separated the two germline ends. The chain's CDR3 is CASSAGLPGPDTQYF. The CDR3 DNA reads as TGTGCCAGCAGCGCGGGACTCCCGGGCCCAGATACGCAGTATTTT.

The V gene is TRBV19, the J gene TRBJ1-2, with 10 bases lining up with TRBD1. Germline V gene data show CDR1 as LNHDA and CDR2 as SQIVND (reference sequence). The CDR3 covers 16 residues. The V segment lost 3 bases and the J segment 1 base; nucleotides outside the gene matches: 5. The CDR3 sequence is CASSISRDRGNYGYTF. The DNA for the CDR3 is TGTGCCAGTAGTATTTCCCGGGACAGGGGTAACTATGGCTACACCTTC.

The chain carries TRBV12-5 and TRBJ2-3; 12 bases map to TRBD1. The CDR3 consists of 16 residues. Trimming removed 5 bases from V and 4 bases from J; junction bases left unmatched: 7. CDR1 LGHNT and CDR2 FRNRAP come from the germline V gene. CDR3 residues: CASGPGTGGPADTQYF. For the CDR3, the DNA is TGTGCTAGTGGTCCCGGGACAGGGGGCCCTGCAGATACGCAGTATTTT.

The chain is built from TRBV6-5 and TRBJ1-2; D remains ambiguous. The CDR3 has 13 residues. The germline V and J ends were trimmed by 6 bases and 7 bases, with 15 bases remaining between them. Germline CDR1 reads MNHEY; CDR2 reads SVGAGI. CDR3 nucleotide sequence: TGTGCCAGCAGCCCAAGAGGGCGCTCTGGCTACACCTTC. Translated: CASSPRGRSGYTF.

The chain carries TRBV15 and TRBJ2-4, with D unclear. The ends were cut back, 0 bases at V and 1 base at J, with 10 bases in the middle. Germline-derived CDR1 and CDR2 are LNHNV and YYDKDF (reference sequence). CDR3 length: 16 residues. CDR3 protein: CATSREGLEAKNIQYF. CDR3 coding DNA: TGTGCCACCAGCAGAGAGGGTTTGGAGGCCAAAAACATTCAGTACTTC.

This rearrangement joins TRBV29-1 to TRBJ1-1; 9 nucleotides align to TRBD1. The ends lost 1 base at V and 1 base at J; junction bases unmatched: 4. The CDR3 spans 15 residues. Germline V gene lookup returns CDR1 SQVTM and CDR2 ANQGSEA. The DNA of the CDR3 is TGCAGCGTTGAAGGTCGGACAGGGGCGAACACTGAAGCTTTCTTT. Amino acid sequence: CSVEGRTGANTEAFF. The variable domain in full, with the rest retrieved from reference TRBV29-1 and TRBJ1-1, is SAVISQKPSRDICQRGTSLTIQCQVDSQVTMMFWYRQQPGQSLTLIATANQGSEATYESGFVIDKFPISRPNLTFSTLTVSNMSPEDSSIYLCSVEGRTGANTEAFFGQGTRLTVV.

The chain joins TRBV18 to TRBJ1-2; the D is unclear. This CDR3 region has 14 residues. The V end was cut by 0 bases, the J end by 0 bases, with 5 bases between. The germline V gene encodes CDR1 KGHSH and CDR2 LQKENI. The CDR3 DNA sequence: TGTGCCAGCTCACCACCGGCAGCTAACTATGGCTACACCTTC. Protein product: CASSPPAANYGYTF. Looking up the rest from reference TRBV18 and TRBJ1-2 gives the full variable domain: NAGVMQNPRHLVRRRGQEARLRCSPMKGHSHVYWYRQLPEEGLKFMVYLQKENIIDESGMPKERFSAEFPKEGPSILRIQQVVRGDSAAYFCASSPPAANYGYTFGSGTRLTVV.